This T cell receptor (beta chain) was captured by sequencing in a study of CD8 T cells in ankylosing spondylitis. Regarding this clonotype: Antigen specificity is unknown.

Study-level points and caveats: Made up of about eight highly homologous variants, a TCR beta motif appeared characteristic of ankylosing spondylitis blood.

The V and J ends lost 4 bases and 4 bases respectively, with 16 bases between them. Germline V gene lookup returns CDR1 SQVTM and CDR2 ANQGSEA. This CDR3 has 14 amino acids. MiXCR, applied by TCRdb to the 5' RACE reads, yields one record per CDR3 protein. The table records 130,000 or so distinct CDR3 sequences, 17% of them present only once. Specimen: blood, either unsorted or a sorted T cell fraction (not recorded which). The clonotype originates from a male donor with ankylosing spondylitis. The chain joins TRBV29-1 to TRBJ1-2, with a weak D call TRBD1 (5 bases). The CDR3, as DNA: TGCAGCGTTGGGGACTCCGCGGCGATCTATGGCTACACCTTC. It specifies CSVGDSAAIYGYTF.